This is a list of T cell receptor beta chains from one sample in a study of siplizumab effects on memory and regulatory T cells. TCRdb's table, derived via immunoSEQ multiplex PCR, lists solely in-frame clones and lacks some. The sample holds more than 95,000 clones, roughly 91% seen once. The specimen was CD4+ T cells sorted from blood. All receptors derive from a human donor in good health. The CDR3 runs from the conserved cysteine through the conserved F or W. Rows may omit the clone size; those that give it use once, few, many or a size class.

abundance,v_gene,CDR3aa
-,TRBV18,CASSPQTGSTGELFF
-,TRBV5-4,CASRQTSTDTQYF
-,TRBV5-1,CASSLDGVGNTQYF
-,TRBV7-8,CASSLGGASYNEQFF
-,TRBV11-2,CASSSLGPRQGALYEQYF
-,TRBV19,CASSRMWRERTKNIQYF
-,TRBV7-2,CASSVDRGLFSDTEAFF
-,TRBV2,CASSEWGSPASTDTQYF
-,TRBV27,CASSSALGRNYGYTF
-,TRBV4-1,CASSHSGQFNEQFF
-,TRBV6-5,CASRGLAVYEQYF
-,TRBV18,CASSPVNPRRDTQYF
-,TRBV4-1,CASSQPTGRRPTDTQYF
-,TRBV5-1,CASSDRLQGSGELFF
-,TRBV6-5,CASSYGDSGARSPLHF
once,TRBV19,CASSIVRVPVAFF
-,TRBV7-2,CASSFGLAVQETQYF
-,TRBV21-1,CASSKRVQGNSYNEQFF
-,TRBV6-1,CASERKRQETQYF
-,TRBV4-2,CASSQVRGSLGETQYF
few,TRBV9,CASSVTLENTEAFF